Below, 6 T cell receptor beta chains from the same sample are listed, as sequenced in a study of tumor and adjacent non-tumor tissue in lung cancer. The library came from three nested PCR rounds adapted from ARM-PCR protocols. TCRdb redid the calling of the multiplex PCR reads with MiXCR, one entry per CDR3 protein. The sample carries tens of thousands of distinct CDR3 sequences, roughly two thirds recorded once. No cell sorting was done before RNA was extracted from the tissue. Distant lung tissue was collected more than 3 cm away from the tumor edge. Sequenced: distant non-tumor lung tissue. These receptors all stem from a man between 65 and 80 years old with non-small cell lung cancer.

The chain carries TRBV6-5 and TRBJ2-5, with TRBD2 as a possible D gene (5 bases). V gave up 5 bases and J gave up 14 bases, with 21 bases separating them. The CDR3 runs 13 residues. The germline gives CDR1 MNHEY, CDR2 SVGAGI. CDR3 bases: TGTGCCAGCAGTCACGGCGTGACGGGGAACCAATACTTC. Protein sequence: CASSHGVTGNQYF.

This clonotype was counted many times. In DNA, the CDR3 is TGTGCCAGCAGCGCTACGGGACTAGCGGGAGGACCGAGCTCCTACAATGAGCAGTTCTTC. Translated: CASSATGLAGGPSSYNEQFF. J is TRBJ2-1 and V is TRBV2; 15 positions match TRBD2. CDR1 SNHLY and CDR2 FYNNEI come from the germline V gene. Trimming at V came to 6 bases and at J to 0 bases, leaving 12 bases not matched to a gene. CDR3 length equals 20 residues.

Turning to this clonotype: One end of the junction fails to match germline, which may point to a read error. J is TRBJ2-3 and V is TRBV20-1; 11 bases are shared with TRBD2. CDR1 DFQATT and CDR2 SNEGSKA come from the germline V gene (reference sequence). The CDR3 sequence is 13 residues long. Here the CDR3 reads CSALAGEPGTRYF. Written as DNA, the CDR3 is TGCAGTGCACTAGCGGGAGAACCAGGTACGCGGTATTTT.

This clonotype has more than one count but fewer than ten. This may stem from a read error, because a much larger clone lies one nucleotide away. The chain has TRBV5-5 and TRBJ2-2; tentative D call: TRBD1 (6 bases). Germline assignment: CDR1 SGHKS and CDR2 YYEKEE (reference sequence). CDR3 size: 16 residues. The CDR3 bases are TGTGCCGGCAGCTTGGTCCAGGGGAGTGACACCGGGGAGCTGTTTTTT. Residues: CAGSLVQGSDTGELFF.

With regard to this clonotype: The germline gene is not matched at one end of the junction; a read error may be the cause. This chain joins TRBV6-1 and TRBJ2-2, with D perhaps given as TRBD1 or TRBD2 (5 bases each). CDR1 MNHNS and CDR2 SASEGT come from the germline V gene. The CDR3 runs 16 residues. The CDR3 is CASSDSQDSDTRELSF. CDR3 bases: TGTGCCAGCAGTGATTCACAGGATTCGGACACCAGGGAGCTGTCTTTT.

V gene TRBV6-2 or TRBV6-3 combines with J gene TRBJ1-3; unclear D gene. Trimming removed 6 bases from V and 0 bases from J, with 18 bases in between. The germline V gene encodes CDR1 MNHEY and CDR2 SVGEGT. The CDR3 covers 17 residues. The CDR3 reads CASSRACVAYSGNTIYF. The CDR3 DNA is TGTGCCAGCAGCCGAGCCTGTGTCGCTTACTCTGGAAACACCATATATTTT.